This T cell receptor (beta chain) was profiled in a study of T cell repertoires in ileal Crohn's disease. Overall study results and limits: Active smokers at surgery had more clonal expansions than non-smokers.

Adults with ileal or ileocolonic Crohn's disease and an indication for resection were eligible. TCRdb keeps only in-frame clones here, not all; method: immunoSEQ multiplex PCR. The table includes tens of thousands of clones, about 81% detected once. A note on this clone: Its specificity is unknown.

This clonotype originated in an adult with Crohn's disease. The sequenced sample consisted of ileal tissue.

The CDR3: CASSYQGSSRKLFF. In DNA form, the CDR3 reads TGTGCCAGCAGCTACCAGGGTTCTTCTCGAAAACTGTTTTTT. This chain connects TRBV11-2 to TRBJ1-4; possibly TRBD1 for D (5 bases). This CDR3 region has 14 residues. V lost 4 bases and J 10 bases, leaving 16 bases between the germline ends. Germline CDR1 is SGHAT and CDR2 is FQNNGV.